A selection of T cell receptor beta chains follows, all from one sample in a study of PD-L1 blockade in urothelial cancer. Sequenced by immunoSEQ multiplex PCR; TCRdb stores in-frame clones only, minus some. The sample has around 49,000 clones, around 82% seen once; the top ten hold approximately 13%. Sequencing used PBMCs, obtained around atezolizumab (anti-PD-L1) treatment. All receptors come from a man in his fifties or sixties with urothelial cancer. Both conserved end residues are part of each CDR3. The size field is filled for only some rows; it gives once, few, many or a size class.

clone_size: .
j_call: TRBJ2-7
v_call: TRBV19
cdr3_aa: CASSPTGGPPYEQYF

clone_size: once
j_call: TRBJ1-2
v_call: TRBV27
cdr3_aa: CASSSGGGVDYGYTF

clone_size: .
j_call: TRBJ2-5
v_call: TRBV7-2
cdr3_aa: CANGATGGQETQYF

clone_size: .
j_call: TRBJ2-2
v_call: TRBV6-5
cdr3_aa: CASSYPGQGATGELFF

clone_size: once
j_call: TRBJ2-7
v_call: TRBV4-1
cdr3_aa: CASSLRDRRAPTYEQYF

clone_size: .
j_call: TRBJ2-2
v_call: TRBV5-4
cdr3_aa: CASSFQGQKNTGELFF

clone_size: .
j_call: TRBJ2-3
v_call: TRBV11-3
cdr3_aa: CASSLRGYSTDTQYF

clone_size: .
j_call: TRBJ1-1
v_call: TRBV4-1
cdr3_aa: CASSQGGGWNTEAFF

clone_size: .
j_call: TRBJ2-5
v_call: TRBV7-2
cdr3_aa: CASSTRQVAGTQYF

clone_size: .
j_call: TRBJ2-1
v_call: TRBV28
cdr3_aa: CASSPGLAGGGSYNEQFF

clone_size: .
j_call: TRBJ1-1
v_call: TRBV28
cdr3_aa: CASKVRDTGTEAFF

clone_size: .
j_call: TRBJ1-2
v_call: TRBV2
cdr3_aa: CASSESRTVYGYTF

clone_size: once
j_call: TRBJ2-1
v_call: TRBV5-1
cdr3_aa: CASSPGYNEQFF

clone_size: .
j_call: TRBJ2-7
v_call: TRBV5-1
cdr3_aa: CASSWGQGPYEQYF

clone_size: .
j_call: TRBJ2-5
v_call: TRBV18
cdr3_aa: CASSPGLEETQYF

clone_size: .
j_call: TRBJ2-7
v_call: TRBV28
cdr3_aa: CASSLFGTRSSYEQYF

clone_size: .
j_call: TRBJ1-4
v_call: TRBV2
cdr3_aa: CASSGTGGNEKLFF

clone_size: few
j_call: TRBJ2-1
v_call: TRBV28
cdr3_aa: CASSLGGREGLNEQFF

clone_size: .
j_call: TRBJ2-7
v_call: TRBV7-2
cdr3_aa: CASGYREGYEQYF

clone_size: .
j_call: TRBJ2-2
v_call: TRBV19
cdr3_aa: CASSLLGGTGELFF

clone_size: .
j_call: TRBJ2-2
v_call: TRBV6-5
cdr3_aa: CASSYEGLGTGELFF

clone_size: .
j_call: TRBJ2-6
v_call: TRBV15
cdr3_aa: CATSLRLGQGSSGANVLTF

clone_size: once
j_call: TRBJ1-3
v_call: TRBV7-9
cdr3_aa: CASSLKDSISGNTIYF

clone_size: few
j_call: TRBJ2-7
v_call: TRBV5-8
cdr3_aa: CASSFTGFRSSREQYF

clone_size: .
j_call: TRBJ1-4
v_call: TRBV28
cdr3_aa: CASRPWDRGPTNEKLFF

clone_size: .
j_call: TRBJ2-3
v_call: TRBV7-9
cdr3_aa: CASSLDLTSTDTQYF

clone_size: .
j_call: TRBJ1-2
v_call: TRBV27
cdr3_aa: CASSLAPGGSYGYTF

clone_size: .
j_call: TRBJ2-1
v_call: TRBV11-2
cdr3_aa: CASSLVRGGAYNEQFF

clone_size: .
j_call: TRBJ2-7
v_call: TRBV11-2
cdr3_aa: CASSFEPRSYEQYF

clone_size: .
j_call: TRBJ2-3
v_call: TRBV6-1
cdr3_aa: CASSGGQGATDTQYF

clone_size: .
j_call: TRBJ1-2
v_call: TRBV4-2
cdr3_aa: CASSQATGGLYGYTF

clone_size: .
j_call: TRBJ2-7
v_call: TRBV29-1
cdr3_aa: CSAIPRGGNYEQYF

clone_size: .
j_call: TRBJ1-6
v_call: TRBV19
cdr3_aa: CASSAQKQGSPLHF